This T cell receptor beta chain was sequenced during a study of CD8 T cells in Susac syndrome. Study information: Sequenced Susac syndrome patients included more than 5 with active disease and under 10 who were in remission. Intravenous immunoglobulin alone or corticosteroids were being given to patients with Susac syndrome at blood draw, unless they were therapy-naive.

Whole-study results and caveats: Detection of Susac-specific public clones gave 15 to 20 in total CD8+ repertoires and about five in CD8+ TEMRA repertoires.

Notes on this clonotype: The antigen is undetermined.

Random hexamers served to reverse transcribe roughly 0.5 to 1 ug RNA. Amplification of TCR beta CDR3 across 54 Vbeta and 13 Jbeta was performed with immunoSEQ multiplex PCR. TCRdb ran MiXCR on the immunoSEQ multiplex PCR reads and lists one entry per CDR3 protein. The table records 84,000 or so distinct CDR3 sequences, 95% of them present only once. This sequence was found in a human donor with Susac syndrome. The material sequenced was CD8+ T cells from PBMCs.

The CDR3 sequence is CASSPKGTGELFF. For the CDR3, the DNA is TGTGCCAGCAGCCCTAAGGGTACCGGGGAGCTGTTTTTT. This chain uses TRBV7-8 with TRBJ2-2; D unclear. CDR1 and CDR2 (germline): SGHVS, FQNEAQ. The CDR3 runs 13 residues. The V end was cut by 5 bases, the J end by 5 bases, with 9 bases between.